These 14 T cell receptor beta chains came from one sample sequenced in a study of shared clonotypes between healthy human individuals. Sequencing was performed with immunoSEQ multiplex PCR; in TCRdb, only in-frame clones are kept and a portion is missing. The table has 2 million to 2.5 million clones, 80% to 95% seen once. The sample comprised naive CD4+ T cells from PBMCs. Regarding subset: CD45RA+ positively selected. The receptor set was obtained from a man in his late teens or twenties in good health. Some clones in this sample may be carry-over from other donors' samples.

CDR3 DNA sequence: TGCGCCAGCAGCCAGATAACTAATGAAAAACTGTTTTTT. It specifies CASSQITNEKLFF. The rearrangement links TRBV4-1 to TRBJ1-4; D gene ambiguous. This CDR3 spans 13 amino acids. The V gene's germline CDR1 is MGHRA and CDR2 YSYEKL. Trimming removed 3 bases at V and 1 base at J, with 3 bases between.

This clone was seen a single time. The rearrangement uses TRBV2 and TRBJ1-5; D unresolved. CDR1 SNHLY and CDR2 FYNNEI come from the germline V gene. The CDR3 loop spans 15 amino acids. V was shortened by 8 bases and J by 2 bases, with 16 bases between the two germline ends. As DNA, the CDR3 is TGTGCCAGCCAGGAGAGCTCGCTGGGCAATCAGCCCCAGCATTTT. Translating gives CASQESSLGNQPQHF.

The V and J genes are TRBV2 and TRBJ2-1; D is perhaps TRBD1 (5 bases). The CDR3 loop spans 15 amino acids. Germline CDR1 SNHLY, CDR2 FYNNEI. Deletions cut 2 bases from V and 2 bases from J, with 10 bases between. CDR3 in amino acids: CASSERRGTYNEQFF. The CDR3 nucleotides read TGTGCCAGCAGTGAAAGAAGGGGAACCTACAATGAGCAGTTCTTC.

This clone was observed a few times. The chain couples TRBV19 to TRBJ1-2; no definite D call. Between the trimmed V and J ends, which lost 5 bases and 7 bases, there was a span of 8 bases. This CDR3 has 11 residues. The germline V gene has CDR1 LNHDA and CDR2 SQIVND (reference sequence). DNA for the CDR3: TGTGCCAGTAGTGAGGGAAGTGGCTACACCTTC. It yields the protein CASSEGSGYTF. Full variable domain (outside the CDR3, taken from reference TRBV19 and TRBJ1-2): DGGITQSPKYLFRKEGQNVTLSCEQNLNHDAMYWYRQDPGQGLRLIYYSQIVNDFQKGDIAEGYSVSREKKESFPLTVTSAQKNPTAFYLCASSEGSGYTFGSGTRLTVV.

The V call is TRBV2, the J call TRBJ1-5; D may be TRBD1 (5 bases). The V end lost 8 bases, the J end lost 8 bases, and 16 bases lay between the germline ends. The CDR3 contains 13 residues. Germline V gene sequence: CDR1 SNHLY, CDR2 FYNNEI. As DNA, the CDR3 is TGTGCCAGCGAACAAGGGGTTTTTGAGCCCCAGCATTTT. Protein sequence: CASEQGVFEPQHF.

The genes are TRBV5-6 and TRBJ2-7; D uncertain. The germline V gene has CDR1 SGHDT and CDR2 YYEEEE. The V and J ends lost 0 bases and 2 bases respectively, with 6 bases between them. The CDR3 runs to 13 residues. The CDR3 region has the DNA TGTGCCAGCAGCTTGGAGGGCGCCTACGAGCAGTACTTC. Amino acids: CASSLEGAYEQYF.

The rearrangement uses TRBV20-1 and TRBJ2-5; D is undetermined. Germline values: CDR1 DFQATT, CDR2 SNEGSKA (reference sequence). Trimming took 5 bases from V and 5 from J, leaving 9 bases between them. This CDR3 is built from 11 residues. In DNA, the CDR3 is TGCAGTGCTCAGCGTGCCGAGACCCAGTACTTC. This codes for CSAQRAETQYF.

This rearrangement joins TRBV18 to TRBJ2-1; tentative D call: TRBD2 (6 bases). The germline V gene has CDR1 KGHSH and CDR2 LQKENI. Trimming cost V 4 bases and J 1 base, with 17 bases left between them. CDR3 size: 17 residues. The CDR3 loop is CASSRLTSLSSYNEQFF. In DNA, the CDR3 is TGTGCCAGCTCACGTCTTACTAGCTTGTCGTCCTACAATGAGCAGTTCTTC.

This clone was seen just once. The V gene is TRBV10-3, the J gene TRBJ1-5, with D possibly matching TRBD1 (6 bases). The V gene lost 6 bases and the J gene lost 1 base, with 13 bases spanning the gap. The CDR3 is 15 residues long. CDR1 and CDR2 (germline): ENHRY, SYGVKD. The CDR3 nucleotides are TGTGCCATCAGCCCCGGGACAAGAAGCAATCAGCCCCAGCATTTT. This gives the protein CAISPGTRSNQPQHF.

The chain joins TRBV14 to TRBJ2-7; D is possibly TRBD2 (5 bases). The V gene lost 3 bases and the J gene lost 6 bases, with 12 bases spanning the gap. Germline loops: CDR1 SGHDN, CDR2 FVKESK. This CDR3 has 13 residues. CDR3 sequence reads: CASSQELDGEQYF. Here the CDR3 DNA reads TGTGCCAGCAGCCAGGAACTAGATGGCGAGCAGTACTTC.

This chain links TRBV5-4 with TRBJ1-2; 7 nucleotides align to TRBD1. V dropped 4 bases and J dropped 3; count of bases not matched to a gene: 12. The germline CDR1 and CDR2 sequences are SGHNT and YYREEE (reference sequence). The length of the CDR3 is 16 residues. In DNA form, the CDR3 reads TGTGCCAGCAGCCCCTTACAGGGGCGGATGGACTATGGCTACACCTTC. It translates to CASSPLQGRMDYGYTF.

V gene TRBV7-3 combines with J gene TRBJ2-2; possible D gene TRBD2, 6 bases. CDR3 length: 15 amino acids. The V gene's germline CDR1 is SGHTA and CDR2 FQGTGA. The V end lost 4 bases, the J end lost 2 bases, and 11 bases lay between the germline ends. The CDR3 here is CASSSQRANTGELFF. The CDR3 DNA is TGTGCCAGCAGCTCGCAGCGGGCAAACACCGGGGAGCTGTTTTTT.

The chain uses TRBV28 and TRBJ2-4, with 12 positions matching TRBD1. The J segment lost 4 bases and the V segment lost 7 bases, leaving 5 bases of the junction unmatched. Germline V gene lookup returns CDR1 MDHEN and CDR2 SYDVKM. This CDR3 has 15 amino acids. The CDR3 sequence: CASKGTGGGKNIQYF. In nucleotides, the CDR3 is TGTGCCAGCAAGGGGACAGGGGGCGGAAAAAACATTCAGTACTTC. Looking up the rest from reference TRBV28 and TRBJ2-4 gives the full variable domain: DVKVTQSSRYLVKRTGEKVFLECVQDMDHENMFWYRQDPGLGLRLIYFSYDVKMKEKGDIPEGYSVSREKKERFSLILESASTNQTSMYLCASKGTGGGKNIQYFGAGTRLSVL.

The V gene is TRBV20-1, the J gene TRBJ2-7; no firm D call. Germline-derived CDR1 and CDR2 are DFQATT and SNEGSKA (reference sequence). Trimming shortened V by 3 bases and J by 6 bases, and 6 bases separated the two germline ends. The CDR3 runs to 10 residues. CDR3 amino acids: CSASGLEQYF. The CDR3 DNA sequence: TGCAGTGCTAGTGGTCTCGAGCAGTACTTC.